This T cell receptor beta chain stems from a study of cytomegalovirus exposure and HLA in healthy donors (dated by TCRdb to about 2017). Looking at the study overall: A later analysis indicated that the roughly 130 validation repertoires were generated on the platform also employed for the 670 or so repertoires of the first cohort. The study was designed to test whether signatures of past pathogen exposure could be identified by cataloging public T cell receptors. In addition to the first cohort of about 650 subjects, a separate validation cohort of 120 different subjects was used. To predict cytomegalovirus infection status, the study combined high-throughput TCR immunosequencing, statistical association of individual TCRs with disease status, and machine learning.

The donors were included in the validation cohort of some 120 subjects, a group kept apart from the roughly 700-subject first cohort. With regard to this clone: The antigen it binds to is not known. No base qualities exist here, and no much larger clone lies one base off it.

What the work shows at the level of the full study, not this receptor alone: The authors suggested that the approach could potentially be extended to other disease states and immunological phenotypes. In vitro tests confirmed that a few of the cytomegalovirus-associated TCR beta chains recognize cytomegalovirus antigens. Of the cluster scores, 85% to 95% were above 0 in a later analysis, which found that TCRs clustered in the first cohort also tended to co-occur in the 130 or so validation repertoires. Cytomegalovirus status was reported to be diagnosed by the classifier with high specificity and sensitivity in both the original and validation cohorts. The study listed 150 to 200 TCR beta chains as associated with cytomegalovirus. The validation cohort had no HLA typing available for a later analysis, so co-occurrence within that cohort was assessed over all 120 or so repertoires. While some public TCRs were present in many individuals, most TCR sequences turned up only very rarely across donors.

From cysteine to phenylalanine, the CDR3 is 14 amino acids long. Just the 42-base CDR3 DNA is kept, in frame starting at base 1. Via the germline V gene (reference sequence), CDR1 is SGHKS and CDR2 YYEKEE. V was cut back by 7 bases and J by 4 bases, leaving a gap of 17 bases between them. The method behind the library was the immunoSEQ multiplex PCR assay. In the authors' own workflow: To diagnose cytomegalovirus status from the catalog of TCR beta chain sequences, a statistical classification framework was built. TCRdb limited this immuneACCESS table to in-frame rearrangements with V and J called. A share of clones is missing; checked studies link under half to unresolved V genes, and the rest is unexplained. The DNA was the basis for D and trimming; V, J and clone size are from that table. This sample is represented by 130,000 or so clones; about 87% of them were singletons. About 2.1% of the sample rests with the top ten.

The clonotype originates from a young woman in good health and CMV-seronegative. Here the chain combines TRBV5-5 and TRBJ1-1; 5 matching bases give a weak D call of TRBD1. Specimen: PBMCs. The DNA sequence follows: TGTGCCAGCCTTATCATTCCCGGGGGCACTGAAGCTTTCTTT. The translation is CASLIIPGGTEAFF.